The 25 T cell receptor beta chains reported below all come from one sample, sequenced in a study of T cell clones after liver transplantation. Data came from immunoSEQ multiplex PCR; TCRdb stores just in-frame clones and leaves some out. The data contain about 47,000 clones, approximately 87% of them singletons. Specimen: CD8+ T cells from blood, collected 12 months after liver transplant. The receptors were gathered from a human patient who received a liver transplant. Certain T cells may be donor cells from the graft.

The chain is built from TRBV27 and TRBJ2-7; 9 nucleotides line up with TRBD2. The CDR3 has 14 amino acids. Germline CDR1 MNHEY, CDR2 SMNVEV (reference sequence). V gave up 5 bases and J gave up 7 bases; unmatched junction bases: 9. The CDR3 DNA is TGTGCCAGCAGTATCGTAGCGGGAGACCGGGAGCAGTACTTC. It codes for CASSIVAGDREQYF.

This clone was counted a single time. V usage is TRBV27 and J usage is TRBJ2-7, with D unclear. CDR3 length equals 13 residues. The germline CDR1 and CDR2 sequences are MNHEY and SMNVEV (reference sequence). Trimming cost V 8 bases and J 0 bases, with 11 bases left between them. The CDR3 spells CASSVTSSYEQYF. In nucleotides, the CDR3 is TGTGCCAGCTCGGTCACTTCCTCCTACGAGCAGTACTTC.

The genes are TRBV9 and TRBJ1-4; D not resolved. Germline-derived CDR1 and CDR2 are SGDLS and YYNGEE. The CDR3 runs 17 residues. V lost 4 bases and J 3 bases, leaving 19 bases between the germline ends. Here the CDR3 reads CASSPRDGWAANEKLFF. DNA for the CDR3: TGTGCCAGCAGCCCTCGGGATGGGTGGGCGGCTAATGAAAAACTGTTTTTT.

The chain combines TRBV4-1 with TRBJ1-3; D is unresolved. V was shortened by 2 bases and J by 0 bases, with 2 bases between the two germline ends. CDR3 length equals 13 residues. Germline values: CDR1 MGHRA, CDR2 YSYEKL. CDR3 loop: CASSQNSGNTIYF. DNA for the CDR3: TGCGCCAGCAGCCAAAACTCTGGAAACACCATATATTTT.

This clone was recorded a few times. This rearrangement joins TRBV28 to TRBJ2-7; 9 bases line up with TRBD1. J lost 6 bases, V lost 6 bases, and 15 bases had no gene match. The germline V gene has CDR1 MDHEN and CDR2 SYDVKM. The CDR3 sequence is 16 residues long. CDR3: CASSKPGTGSGSEQYF. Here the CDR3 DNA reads TGTGCCAGCAGCAAACCCGGGACAGGGTCTGGGAGCGAGCAGTACTTC.

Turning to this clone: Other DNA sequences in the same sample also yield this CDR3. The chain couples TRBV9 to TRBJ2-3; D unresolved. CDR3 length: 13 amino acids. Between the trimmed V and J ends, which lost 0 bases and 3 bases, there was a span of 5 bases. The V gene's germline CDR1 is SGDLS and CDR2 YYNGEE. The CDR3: CASSVESTDTQYF. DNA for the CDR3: TGTGCCAGCAGCGTAGAATCGACAGATACGCAGTATTTT.

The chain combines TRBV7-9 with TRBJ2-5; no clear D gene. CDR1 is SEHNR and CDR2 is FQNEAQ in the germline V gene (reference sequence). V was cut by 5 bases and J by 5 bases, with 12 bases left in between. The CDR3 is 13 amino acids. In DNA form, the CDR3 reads TGTGCCAGCAGCCCGGTCTTTGTGGAGACCCAGTACTTC. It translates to CASSPVFVETQYF.

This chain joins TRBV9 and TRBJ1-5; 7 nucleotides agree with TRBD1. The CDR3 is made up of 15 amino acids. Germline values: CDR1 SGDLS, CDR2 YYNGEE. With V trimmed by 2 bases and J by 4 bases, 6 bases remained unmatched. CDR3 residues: CASSVGTAANQPQHF. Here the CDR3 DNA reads TGTGCCAGCAGCGTGGGGACAGCTGCAAATCAGCCCCAGCATTTT.

The CDR3 loop is CASSPLAGGPPYEQYF. CDR3 coding DNA: TGTGCCAGCAGTCCCCTGGCGGGAGGGCCCCCCTACGAGCAGTACTTC. This chain connects TRBV28 to TRBJ2-7, with 9 bases fitting TRBD2. From germline, CDR1 is MDHEN and CDR2 SYDVKM. Unmatched junction bases numbered 10, after V lost 5 bases and J lost 2 bases. This CDR3 has 16 residues.

The CDR3 sequence is CASMVGLGYEQYF. DNA for the CDR3: TGCGCCAGCATGGTGGGACTAGGCTACGAGCAGTACTTC. The chain recombines TRBV10-2 with TRBJ2-7, with TRBD2 matching over 8 bases. The CDR3 loop spans 13 amino acids. From germline, CDR1 is WSHSY and CDR2 SAAADI. The V gene end was trimmed by 7 bases and the J gene end by 3 bases; junction bases not matched to a gene: 5.

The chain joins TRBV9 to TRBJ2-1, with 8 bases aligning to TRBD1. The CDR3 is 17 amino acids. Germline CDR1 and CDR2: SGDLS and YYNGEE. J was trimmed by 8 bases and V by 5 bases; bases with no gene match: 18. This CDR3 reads CASSGGLTGDRIHEQFF. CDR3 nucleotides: TGTGCCAGCAGTGGAGGCCTGACAGGGGATAGGATCCATGAGCAGTTCTTC.

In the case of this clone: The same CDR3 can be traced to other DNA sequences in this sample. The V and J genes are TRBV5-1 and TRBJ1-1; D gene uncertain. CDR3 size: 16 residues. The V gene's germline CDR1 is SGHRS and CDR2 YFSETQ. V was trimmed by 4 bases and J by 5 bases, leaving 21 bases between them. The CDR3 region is CASSPGGQGLITEAFF. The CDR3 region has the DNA TGCGCCAGCAGCCCGGGTGGTCAAGGGTTAATTACTGAAGCTTTCTTT.

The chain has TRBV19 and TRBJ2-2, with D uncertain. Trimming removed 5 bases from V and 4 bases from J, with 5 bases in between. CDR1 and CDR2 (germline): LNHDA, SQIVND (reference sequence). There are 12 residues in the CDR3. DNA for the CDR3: TGTGCCAGTAGTTTAGGCACCGGGGAGCTGTTTTTT. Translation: CASSLGTGELFF. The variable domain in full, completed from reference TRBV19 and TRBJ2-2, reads DGGITQSPKYLFRKEGQNVTLSCEQNLNHDAMYWYRQDPGQGLRLIYYSQIVNDFQKGDIAEGYSVSREKKESFPLTVTSAQKNPTAFYLCASSLGTGELFFGEGSRLTVL.

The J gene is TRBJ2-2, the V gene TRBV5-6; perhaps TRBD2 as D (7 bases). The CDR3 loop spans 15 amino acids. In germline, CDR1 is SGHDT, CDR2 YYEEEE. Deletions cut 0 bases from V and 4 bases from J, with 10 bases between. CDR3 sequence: CASSLAGGATGELFF. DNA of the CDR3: TGTGCCAGCAGCTTGGCGGGGGGCGCCACCGGGGAGCTGTTTTTT.

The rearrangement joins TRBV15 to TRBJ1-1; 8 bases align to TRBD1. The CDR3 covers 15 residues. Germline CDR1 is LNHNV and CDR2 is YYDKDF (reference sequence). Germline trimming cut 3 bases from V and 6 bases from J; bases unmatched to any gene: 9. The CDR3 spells CATSSDRGKEPEAFF. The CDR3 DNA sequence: TGTGCCACCAGCAGCGACAGGGGAAAGGAACCTGAAGCTTTCTTT.

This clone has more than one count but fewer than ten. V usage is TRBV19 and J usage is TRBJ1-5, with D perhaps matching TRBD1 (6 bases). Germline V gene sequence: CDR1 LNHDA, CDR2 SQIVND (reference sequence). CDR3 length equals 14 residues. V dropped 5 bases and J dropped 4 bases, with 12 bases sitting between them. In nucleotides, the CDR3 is TGTGCCAGTAGTCCCGGGGGCCCGAATCAGCCCCAGCATTTT. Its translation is CASSPGGPNQPQHF.

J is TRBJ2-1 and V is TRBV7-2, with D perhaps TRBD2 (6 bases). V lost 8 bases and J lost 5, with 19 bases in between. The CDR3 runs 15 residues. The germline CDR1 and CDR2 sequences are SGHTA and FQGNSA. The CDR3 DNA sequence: TGTGCCAGCGTCCCCCTGGGACTTATAAACAATGAGCAGTTCTTC. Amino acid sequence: CASVPLGLINNEQFF. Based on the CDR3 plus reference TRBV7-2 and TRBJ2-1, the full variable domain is GAGVSQSPSNKVTEKGKDVELRCDPISGHTALYWYRQSLGQGLEFLIYFQGNSAPDKSGLPSDRFSAERTGGSVSTLTIQRTQQEDSAVYLCASVPLGLINNEQFFGPGTRLTVL.

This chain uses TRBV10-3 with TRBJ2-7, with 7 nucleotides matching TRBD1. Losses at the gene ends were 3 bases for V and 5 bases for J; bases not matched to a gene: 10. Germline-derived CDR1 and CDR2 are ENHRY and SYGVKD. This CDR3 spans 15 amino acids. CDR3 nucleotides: TGTGCCATCAGTGACTACCCGACAGGGTCTGACGAGCAGTACTTC. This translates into CAISDYPTGSDEQYF.

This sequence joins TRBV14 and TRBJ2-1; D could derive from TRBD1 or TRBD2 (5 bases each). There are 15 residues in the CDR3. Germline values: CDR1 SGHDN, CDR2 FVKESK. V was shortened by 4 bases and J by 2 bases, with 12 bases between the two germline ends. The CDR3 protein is CASSPGRGTYNEQFF. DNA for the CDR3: TGTGCCAGCAGCCCGGGAAGGGGAACCTACAATGAGCAGTTCTTC.

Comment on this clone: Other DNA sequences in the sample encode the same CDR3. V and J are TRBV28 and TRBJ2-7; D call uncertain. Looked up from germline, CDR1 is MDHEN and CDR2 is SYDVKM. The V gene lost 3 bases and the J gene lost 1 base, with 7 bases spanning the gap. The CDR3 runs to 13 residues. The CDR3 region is CASSFGRSYEQYF. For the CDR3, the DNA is TGTGCCAGCAGTTTCGGCAGGTCCTACGAGCAGTACTTC.

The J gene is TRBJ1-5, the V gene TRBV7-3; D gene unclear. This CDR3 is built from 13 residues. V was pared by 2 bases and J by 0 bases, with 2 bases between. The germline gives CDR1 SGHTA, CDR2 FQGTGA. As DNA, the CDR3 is TGTGCCAGCAGCTTAGATAGCAATCAGCCCCAGCATTTT. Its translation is CASSLDSNQPQHF.

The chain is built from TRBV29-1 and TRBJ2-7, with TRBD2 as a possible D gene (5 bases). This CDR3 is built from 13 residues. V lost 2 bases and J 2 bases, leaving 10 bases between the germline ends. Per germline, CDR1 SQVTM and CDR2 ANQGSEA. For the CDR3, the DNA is TGCAGCGTTGAAAGTGGGAGAGCCTACGAGCAGTACTTC. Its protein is CSVESGRAYEQYF.

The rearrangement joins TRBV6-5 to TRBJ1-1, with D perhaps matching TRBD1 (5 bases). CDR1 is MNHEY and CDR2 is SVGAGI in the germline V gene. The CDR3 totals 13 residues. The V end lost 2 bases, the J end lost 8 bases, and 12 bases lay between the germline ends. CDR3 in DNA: TGTGCCAGCAGTTACGTCGGGGGTTTGGAAGCTTTCTTT. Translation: CASSYVGGLEAFF.

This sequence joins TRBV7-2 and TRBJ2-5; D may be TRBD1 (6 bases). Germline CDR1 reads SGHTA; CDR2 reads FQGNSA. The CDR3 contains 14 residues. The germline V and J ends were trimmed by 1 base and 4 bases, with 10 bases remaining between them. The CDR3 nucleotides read TGTGCCAGCAGCTTAGGGGTCAGGGGAGAGACCCAGTACTTC. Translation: CASSLGVRGETQYF.

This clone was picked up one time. CDR3 coding DNA: TGCGCCAGCAGCCAAGGAGAAATGGCGGGAGGCGGGTACAATGAGCAGTTCTTC. Protein product: CASSQGEMAGGGYNEQFF. The chain uses TRBV4-1 and TRBJ2-1; 8 positions agree with TRBD2. The CDR3 length is 18 residues. J lost 4 bases, V lost 1 base, and 12 bases had no gene match. CDR1 and CDR2 from the germline V gene are MGHRA and YSYEKL.